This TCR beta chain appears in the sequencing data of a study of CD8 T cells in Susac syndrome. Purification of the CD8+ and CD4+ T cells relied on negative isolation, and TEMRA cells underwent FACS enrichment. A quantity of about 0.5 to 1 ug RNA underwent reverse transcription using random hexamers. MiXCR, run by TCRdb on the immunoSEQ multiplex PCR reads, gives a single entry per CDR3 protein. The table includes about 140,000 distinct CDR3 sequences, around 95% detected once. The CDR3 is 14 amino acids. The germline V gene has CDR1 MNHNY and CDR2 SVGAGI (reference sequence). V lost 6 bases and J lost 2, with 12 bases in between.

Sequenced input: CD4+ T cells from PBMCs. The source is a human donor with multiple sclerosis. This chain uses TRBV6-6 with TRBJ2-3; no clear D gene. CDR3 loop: CASSFAPTTDTQYF. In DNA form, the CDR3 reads TGTGCCAGCAGCTTCGCCCCGACCACAGATACGCAGTATTTT.